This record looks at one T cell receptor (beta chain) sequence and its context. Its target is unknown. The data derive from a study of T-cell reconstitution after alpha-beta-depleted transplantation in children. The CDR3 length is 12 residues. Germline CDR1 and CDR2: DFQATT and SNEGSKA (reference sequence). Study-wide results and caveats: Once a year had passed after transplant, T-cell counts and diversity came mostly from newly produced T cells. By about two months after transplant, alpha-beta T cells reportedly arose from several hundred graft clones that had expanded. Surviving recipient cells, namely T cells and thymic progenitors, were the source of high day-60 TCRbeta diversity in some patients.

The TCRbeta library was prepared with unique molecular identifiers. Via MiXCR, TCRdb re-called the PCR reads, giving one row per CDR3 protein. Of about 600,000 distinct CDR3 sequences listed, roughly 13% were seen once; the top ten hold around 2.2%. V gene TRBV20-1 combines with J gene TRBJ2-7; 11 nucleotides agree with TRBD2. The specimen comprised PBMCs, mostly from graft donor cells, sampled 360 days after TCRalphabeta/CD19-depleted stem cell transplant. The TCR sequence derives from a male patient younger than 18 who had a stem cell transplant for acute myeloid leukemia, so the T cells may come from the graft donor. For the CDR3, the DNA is TGCCTAACTAGCGGGAGCCCGGGGGAGCAGTACTTC. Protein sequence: CLTSGSPGEQYF.